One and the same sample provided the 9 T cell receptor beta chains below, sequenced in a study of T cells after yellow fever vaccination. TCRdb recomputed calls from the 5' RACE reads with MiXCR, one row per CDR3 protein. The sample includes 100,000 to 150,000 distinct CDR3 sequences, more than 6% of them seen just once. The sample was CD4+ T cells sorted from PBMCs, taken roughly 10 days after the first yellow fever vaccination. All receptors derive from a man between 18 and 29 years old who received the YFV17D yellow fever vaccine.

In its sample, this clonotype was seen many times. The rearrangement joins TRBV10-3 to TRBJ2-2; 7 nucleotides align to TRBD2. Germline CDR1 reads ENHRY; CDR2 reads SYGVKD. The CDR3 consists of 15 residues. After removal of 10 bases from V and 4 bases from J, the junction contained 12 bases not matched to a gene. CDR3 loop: CATNGGGMATGELFF. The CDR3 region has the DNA TGTGCCACCAACGGCGGGGGTATGGCCACCGGGGAGCTGTTTTTT.

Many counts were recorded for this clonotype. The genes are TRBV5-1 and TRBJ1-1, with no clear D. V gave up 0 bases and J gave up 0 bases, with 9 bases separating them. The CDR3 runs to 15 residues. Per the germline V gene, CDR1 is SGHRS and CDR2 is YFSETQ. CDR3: CASSLASGMNTEAFF. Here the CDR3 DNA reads TGCGCCAGCAGCTTGGCCTCGGGGATGAACACTGAAGCTTTCTTT. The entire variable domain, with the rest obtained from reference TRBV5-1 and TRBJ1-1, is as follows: KAGVTQTPRYLIKTRGQQVTLSCSPISGHRSVSWYQQTPGQGLQFLFEYFSETQRNKGNFPGRFSGRQFSNSRSEMNVSTLELGDSALYLCASSLASGMNTEAFFGQGTRLTVV.

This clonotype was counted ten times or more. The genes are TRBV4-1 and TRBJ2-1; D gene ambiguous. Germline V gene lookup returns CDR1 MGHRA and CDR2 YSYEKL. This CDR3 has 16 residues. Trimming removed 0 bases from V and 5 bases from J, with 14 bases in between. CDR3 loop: CASSQDAAATNNEQFF. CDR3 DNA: TGCGCCAGCAGCCAAGATGCCGCAGCAACTAACAATGAGCAGTTCTTC.

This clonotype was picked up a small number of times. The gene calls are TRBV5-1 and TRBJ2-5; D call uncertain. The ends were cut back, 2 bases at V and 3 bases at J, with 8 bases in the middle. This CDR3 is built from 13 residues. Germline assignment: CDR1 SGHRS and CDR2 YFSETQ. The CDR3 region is CASSFGQEETQYF. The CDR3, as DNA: TGCGCCAGCAGCTTTGGGCAGGAAGAGACCCAGTACTTC.

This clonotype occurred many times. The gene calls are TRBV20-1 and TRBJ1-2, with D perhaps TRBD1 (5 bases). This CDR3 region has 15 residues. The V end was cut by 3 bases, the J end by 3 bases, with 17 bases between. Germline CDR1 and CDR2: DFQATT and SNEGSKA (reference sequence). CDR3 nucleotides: TGCAGTGCTAGGGGCAGGGATGGAAGTTACTATGGCTACACCTTC. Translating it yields CSARGRDGSYYGYTF.

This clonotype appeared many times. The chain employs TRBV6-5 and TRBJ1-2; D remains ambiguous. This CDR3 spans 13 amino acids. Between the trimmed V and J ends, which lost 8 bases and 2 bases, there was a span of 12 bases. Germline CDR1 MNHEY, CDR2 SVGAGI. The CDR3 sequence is CASRLPGNYGYTF. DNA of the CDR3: TGTGCCAGCCGCCTACCGGGAAACTATGGCTACACCTTC.

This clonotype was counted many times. The chain's CDR3 is CASSRRGESSYEQYV. For the CDR3, the DNA is TGTGCCAGCTCACGGCGGGGAGAGAGCTCCTACGAGCAGTACGTC. J is TRBJ2-7 and V is TRBV18; tentative D call: TRBD2 (6 bases). The V end was cut by 4 bases, the J end by 0 bases, with 13 bases between. This CDR3 is 15 amino acids long. Germline loops: CDR1 KGHSH, CDR2 LQKENI.

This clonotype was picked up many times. The CDR3 spells CASSPGSSMNTEAFF. CDR3 coding DNA: TGCGCCAGCAGCCCGGGGTCGAGTATGAACACTGAAGCTTTCTTT. The V call is TRBV5-1, the J call TRBJ1-1; D uncertain. CDR3 length equals 15 residues. V was pared by 4 bases and J by 0 bases, with 13 bases between. Germline CDR1 SGHRS, CDR2 YFSETQ. Drawing the rest from reference TRBV5-1 and TRBJ1-1, the complete variable domain is KAGVTQTPRYLIKTRGQQVTLSCSPISGHRSVSWYQQTPGQGLQFLFEYFSETQRNKGNFPGRFSGRQFSNSRSEMNVSTLELGDSALYLCASSPGSSMNTEAFFGQGTRLTVV.

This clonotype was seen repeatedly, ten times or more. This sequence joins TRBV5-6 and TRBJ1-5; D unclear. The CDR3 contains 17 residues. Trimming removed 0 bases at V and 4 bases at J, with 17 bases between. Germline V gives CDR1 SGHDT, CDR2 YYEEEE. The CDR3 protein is CASSLANSAGPNQPQHF. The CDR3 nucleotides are TGTGCCAGCAGCTTGGCCAACAGCGCTGGGCCGAATCAGCCCCAGCATTTT. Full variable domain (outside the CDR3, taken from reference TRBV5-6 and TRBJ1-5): DAGVTQSPTHLIKTRGQQVTLRCSPKSGHDTVSWYQQALGQGPQFIFQYYEEEERQRGNFPDRFSGHQFPNYSSELNVNALLLGDSALYLCASSLANSAGPNQPQHFGDGTRLSIL.